This entry describes one T cell receptor beta chain. Its antigen remains unknown. Both subsets, CD45RA+ naive and CD45RA-negative memory, were split from the CD4+ cells. Genomic DNA per cell subset filled all wells of several immunoSEQ plates. As handled by the study authors: Sequence data from immunoSEQ were junction-only and lacked quality scores; consequently, filtering differed. Sequenced by immunoSEQ multiplex PCR; TCRdb stores in-frame clones only, minus some. The V and J calls and clone size are taken from that table; D and trimming were inferred from the DNA. Here the sample spans nearly 750,000 clones, just under 75% being singletons. The entry originates in a study of shared clonotypes between healthy human individuals. Study-level points and caveats: Rarefaction exposed incomplete sorted-subset sequencing despite large depth.

The TCR originated in a woman in her thirties in good health. Material for sequencing was memory CD4+ T cells sorted from blood. Subset: CD45RA-negative fraction.

The CDR3 here is CASTSGYYGYTF. The DNA for the CDR3 is TGTGCCAGCACTTCAGGATACTATGGCTACACCTTC. The rearrangement uses TRBV2 and TRBJ1-2, with no clear D. Trimming stripped 7 bases from V and 3 bases from J, with 9 bases between. There are 12 residues in the CDR3. Germline values: CDR1 SNHLY, CDR2 FYNNEI.